This record looks at one TCR beta chain sequence and its context. The antigen is not known. This table comes from immunoSEQ multiplex PCR, and its TCRdb copy is limited to in-frame clones, with some not included. Of more than 400,000 clones listed, about nine tenths were seen once; the top ten hold around 1.7%. The data derive from a study of Ad26.COV2.S vaccination and SARS-CoV-2 variants. Study-level background: By the intramuscular route, Ad26.COV2.S was given once, or twice 56 days apart. Findings of the study overall: Using TCR breadth and depth analyses may have led to underestimated total T cell responses. Comparability of non-spike TCR breadth was observed across vaccine and placebo recipients. Placebo recipients had lower spike-specific TCR breadth than vaccine recipients.

Trimming removed 4 bases at V and 5 bases at J, with 9 bases between. Germline V gene data show CDR1 as SGHDT and CDR2 as YYEEEE. The CDR3 length is 13 residues. Treatment of the sample: roughly 18 received Ad26.COV2.S at low or high dose, single or two shots; about 5 received placebo; per-sample allocation not given. Samples were taken on day 63 after the first vaccine or placebo injection. The receptor's source is a person aged 18-65 years who received the Ad26.COV2.S COVID-19 vaccine or a placebo. The input for sequencing was peripheral blood, taken in a trial of Ad26.COV2.S vaccine versus placebo. The chain recombines TRBV5-6 with TRBJ1-4, with D tentatively TRBD1 (5 bases). CDR3 sequence: CASSPWGNEKLFF. The DNA of the CDR3 is TGTGCCAGCAGCCCGTGGGGGAATGAAAAACTGTTTTTT.